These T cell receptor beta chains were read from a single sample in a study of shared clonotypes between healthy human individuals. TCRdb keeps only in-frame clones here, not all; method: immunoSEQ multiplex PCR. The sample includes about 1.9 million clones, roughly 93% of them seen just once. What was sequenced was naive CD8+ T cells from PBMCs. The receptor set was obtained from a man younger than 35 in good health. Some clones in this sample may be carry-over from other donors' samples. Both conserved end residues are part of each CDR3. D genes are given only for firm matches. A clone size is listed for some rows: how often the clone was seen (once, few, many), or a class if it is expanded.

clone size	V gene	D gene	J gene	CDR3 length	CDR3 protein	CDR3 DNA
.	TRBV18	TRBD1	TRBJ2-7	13	CASSGDRGDEQYF	TGTGCCAGCTCAGGCGACAGGGGAGACGAGCAGTACTTC
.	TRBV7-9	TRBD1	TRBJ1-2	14	CASSSTTGVYGYTF	TGTGCCAGCAGCTCGACGACAGGGGTCTATGGCTACACCTTC
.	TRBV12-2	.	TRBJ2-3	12	CASRARPDTQYF	TGTGCAAGTCGCGCTAGGCCAGATACGCAGTATTTT
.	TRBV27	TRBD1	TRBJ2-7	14	CASSFRDRGYEQYF	TGTGCCAGCAGTTTCAGGGACAGGGGCTACGAGCAGTACTTC
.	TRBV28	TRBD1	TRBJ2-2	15	CASSIAGTGPGELFF	TGTGCCAGCAGCATAGCCGGGACAGGGCCTGGGGAGCTGTTTTTT
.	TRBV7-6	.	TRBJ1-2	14	CASSSTQSHYGYTF	TGTGCCAGCAGCTCAACACAGAGCCACTATGGCTACACCTTC
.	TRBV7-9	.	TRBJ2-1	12	CASSWDYNEQFF	TGTGCCAGCAGCTGGGACTACAATGAGCAGTTCTTC
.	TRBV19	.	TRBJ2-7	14	CASSTRDGAYEQYF	TGTGCCAGTAGTACCCGGGACGGTGCCTACGAGCAGTACTTC
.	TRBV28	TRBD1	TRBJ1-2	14	CASSLHRGGSGYTF	TGTGCCAGCAGTTTACACAGGGGGGGGTCTGGCTACACCTTC
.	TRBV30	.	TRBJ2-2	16	CAWRIRDKGNTGELFF	TGTGCCTGGAGGATCCGGGACAAAGGAAACACCGGGGAGCTGTTTTTT
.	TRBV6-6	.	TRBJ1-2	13	CASSYGSHDGYTF	TGTGCCAGCAGTTATGGTTCCCACGATGGCTACACCTTC
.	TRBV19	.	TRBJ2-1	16	CASMSFDEQGGDEQFF	TGTGCCAGTATGAGTTTTGACGAACAGGGAGGCGATGAGCAGTTCTTC
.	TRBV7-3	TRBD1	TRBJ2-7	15	CASSATGGAAGEQYF	TGTGCCAGCAGCGCCACAGGGGGCGCGGCGGGCGAGCAGTACTTC
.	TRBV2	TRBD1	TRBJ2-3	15	CASRSTGSGADTQYF	TGTGCCAGCAGGTCGACAGGGTCCGGTGCAGATACGCAGTATTTT
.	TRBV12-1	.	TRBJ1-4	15	CASSSRDGVNEKLFF	TGTGCCAGCAGCTCCAGAGACGGGGTTAATGAAAAACTGTTTTTT
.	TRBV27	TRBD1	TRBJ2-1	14	CASRGTGAENEQFF	TGTGCCAGCAGGGGGACAGGGGCGGAGAATGAGCAGTTCTTC
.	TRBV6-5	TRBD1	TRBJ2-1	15	CASSYRTGSYNEQFF	TGTGCCAGCAGTTACAGGACAGGGTCCTACAATGAGCAGTTCTTC
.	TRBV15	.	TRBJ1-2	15	CATSIRTAANYGYTF	TGTGCCACCAGCATTAGGACCGCTGCTAACTATGGCTACACCTTC
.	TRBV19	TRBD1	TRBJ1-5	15	CASRTGLYSNQPQHF	TGTGCCAGTAGGACAGGGCTTTATAGCAATCAGCCCCAGCATTTT
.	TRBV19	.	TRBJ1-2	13	CASSSLSNYGYTF	TGTGCCAGTAGTAGTCTCAGTAACTATGGCTACACCTTC
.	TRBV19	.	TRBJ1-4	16	CASSIYRELGNEKLFF	TGTGCCAGTAGTATTTACCGGGAGCTGGGAAATGAAAAACTGTTTTTT
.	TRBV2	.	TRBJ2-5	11	CASMGTETQYF	TGTGCCAGCATGGGCACAGAGACCCAGTACTTC
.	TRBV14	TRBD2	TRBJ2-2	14	CASSLMQRDGELFF	TGTGCCAGCAGCCTAATGCAGCGGGACGGGGAGCTGTTTTTT
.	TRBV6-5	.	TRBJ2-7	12	CASSQKDSEQYF	TGTGCCAGCAGTCAAAAGGATAGCGAGCAGTACTTC
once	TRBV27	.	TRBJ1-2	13	CASSLTPVYGYTF	TGTGCCAGCAGTCTCACCCCAGTTTATGGCTACACCTTC
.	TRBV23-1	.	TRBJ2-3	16	CASSQGHGAEVDTQYF	TGCGCCAGCAGTCAAGGCCATGGGGCCGAGGTCGATACGCAGTATTTT
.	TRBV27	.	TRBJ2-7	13	CASSFDRTYEQYF	TGTGCCAGCAGTTTCGACAGAACTTACGAGCAGTACTTC
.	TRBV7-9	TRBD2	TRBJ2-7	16	CASSPQGAGEFHEQYF	TGTGCCAGCAGCCCGCAGGGAGCGGGAGAGTTCCACGAGCAGTACTTC
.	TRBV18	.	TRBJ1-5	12	CASSPTGKPQHF	TGTGCCAGCTCACCGACAGGAAAGCCCCAGCATTTT
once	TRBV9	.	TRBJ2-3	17	CASSGDTLARAWDTQYF	TGTGCCAGCAGCGGGGACACACTAGCGCGGGCATGGGATACGCAGTATTTT
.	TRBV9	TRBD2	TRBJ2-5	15	CASSVYGLAEETQYF	TGTGCCAGCAGCGTTTACGGACTAGCGGAAGAGACCCAGTACTTC
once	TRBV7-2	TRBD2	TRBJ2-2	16	CASRHGTSRVLGELFF	TGTGCCAGCAGACACGGGACTAGCCGTGTCCTCGGGGAGCTGTTTTTT
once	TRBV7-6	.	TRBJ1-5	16	CASSLGGGHANQPQHF	TGTGCCAGCAGCTTAGGGGGGGGGCATGCGAATCAGCCCCAGCATTTT
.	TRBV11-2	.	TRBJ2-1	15	CASSLSSGGRNEQFF	TGTGCCAGCAGCTTGAGCTCCGGGGGCCGGAATGAGCAGTTCTTC
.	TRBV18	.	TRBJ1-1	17	CASSLPLQGMSDTEAFF	TGTGCCAGCTCACTACCCCTACAGGGAATGTCGGACACTGAAGCTTTCTTT
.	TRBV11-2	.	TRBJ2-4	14	CASSEFRGGNIQYF	TGTGCCAGCAGCGAATTTAGGGGTGGGAACATTCAGTACTTC
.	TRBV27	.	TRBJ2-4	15	CASSPLDGGKNIQYF	TGTGCCAGCAGTCCCCTCGATGGGGGTAAGAACATTCAGTACTTC
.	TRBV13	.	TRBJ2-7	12	CASSFISYEQYF	TGTGCCAGCAGCTTTATCTCCTACGAGCAGTACTTC
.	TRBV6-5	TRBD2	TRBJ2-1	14	CASSYSLAGYEQFF	TGTGCCAGCAGTTACTCTCTAGCGGGATATGAGCAGTTCTTC
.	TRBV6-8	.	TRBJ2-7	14	CASTPSGFGYEQYF	TGTGCCAGCACCCCAAGTGGATTCGGGTACGAGCAGTACTTC
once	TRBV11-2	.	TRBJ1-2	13	CASSLTVQGGYTF	TGTGCCAGCAGCTTGACGGTGCAGGGTGGCTACACCTTC
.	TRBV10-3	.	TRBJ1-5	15	CAISDGVRGNQPQHF	TGTGCCATCAGTGACGGGGTTAGGGGCAATCAGCCCCAGCATTTT
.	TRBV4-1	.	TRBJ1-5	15	CASSQQDYSNQPQHF	TGCGCCAGCAGTCAACAGGACTATAGCAATCAGCCCCAGCATTTT
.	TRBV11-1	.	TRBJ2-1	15	CASSTGSGAYNEQFF	TGTGCCAGCAGCACCGGTAGTGGGGCCTACAATGAGCAGTTCTTC
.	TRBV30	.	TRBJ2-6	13	CAWDTSGANVLTF	TGTGCCTGGGACACCTCCGGGGCCAACGTCCTGACTTTC
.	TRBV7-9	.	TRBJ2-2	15	CASSLASAVHGELFF	TGTGCCAGCAGCTTAGCCTCGGCAGTTCACGGGGAGCTGTTTTTT
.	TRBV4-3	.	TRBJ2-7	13	CASSPAGSYEQYF	TGCGCCAGCAGCCCGGCAGGCTCCTACGAGCAGTACTTC
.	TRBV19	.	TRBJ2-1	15	CASSTRWGEYNEQFF	TGTGCCAGTAGTACCCGTTGGGGAGAGTACAATGAGCAGTTCTTC
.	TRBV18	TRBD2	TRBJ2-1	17	CASSPLSPGLADNEQFF	TGTGCCAGCTCACCTCTATCCCCGGGACTAGCAGACAATGAGCAGTTCTTC
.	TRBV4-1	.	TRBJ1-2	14	CASSRDYLGGGYTF	TGCGCCAGCAGCAGGGATTATCTAGGTGGCGGCTACACCTTC
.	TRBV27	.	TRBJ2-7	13	CASREGGTYEQYF	TGTGCCAGCAGAGAAGGCGGTACCTACGAGCAGTACTTC
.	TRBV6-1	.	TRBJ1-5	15	CASSEEVGRGQPQHF	TGTGCCAGCAGTGAAGAAGTTGGCAGGGGCCAGCCCCAGCATTTT
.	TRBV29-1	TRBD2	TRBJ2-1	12	CSVPSGSVEQFF	TGCAGCGTCCCTAGCGGGAGCGTGGAGCAGTTCTTC
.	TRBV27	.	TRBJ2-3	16	CASSLLGFSGTDTQYF	TGTGCCAGCAGTTTATTGGGCTTCTCGGGCACAGATACGCAGTATTTT
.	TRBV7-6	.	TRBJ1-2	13	CASSPAGPYGYTF	TGTGCCAGCAGCCCAGCAGGGCCCTATGGCTACACCTTC